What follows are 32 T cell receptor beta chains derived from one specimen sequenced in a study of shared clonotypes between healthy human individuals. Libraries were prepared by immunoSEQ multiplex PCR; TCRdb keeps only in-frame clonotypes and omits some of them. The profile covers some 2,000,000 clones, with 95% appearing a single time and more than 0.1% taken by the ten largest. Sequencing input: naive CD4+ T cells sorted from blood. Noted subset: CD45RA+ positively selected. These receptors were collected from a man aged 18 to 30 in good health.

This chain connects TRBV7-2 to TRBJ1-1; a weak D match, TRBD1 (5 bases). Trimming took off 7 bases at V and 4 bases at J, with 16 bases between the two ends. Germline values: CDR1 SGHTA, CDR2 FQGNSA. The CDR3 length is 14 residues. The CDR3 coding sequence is TGTGCCAGCACCCGAGGGACCGCGGGCACTGAAGCTTTCTTT. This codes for CASTRGTAGTEAFF.

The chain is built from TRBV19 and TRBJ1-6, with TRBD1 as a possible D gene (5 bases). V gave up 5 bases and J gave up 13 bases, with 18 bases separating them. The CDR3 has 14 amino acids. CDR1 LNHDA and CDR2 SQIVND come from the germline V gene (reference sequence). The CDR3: CASSPLGGQGPLHF. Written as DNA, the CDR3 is TGTGCCAGTAGTCCCCTAGGTGGGCAGGGTCCCCTCCACTTT.

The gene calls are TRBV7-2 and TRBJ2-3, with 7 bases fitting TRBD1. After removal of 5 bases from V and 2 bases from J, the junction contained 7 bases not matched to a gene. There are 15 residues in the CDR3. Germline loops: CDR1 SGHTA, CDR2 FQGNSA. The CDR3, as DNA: TGTGCCAGCAGCCGGGGACAGAAGCACACAGATACGCAGTATTTT. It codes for CASSRGQKHTDTQYF. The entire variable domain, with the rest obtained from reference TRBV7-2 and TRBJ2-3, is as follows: GAGVSQSPSNKVTEKGKDVELRCDPISGHTALYWYRQSLGQGLEFLIYFQGNSAPDKSGLPSDRFSAERTGGSVSTLTIQRTQQEDSAVYLCASSRGQKHTDTQYFGPGTRLTVL.

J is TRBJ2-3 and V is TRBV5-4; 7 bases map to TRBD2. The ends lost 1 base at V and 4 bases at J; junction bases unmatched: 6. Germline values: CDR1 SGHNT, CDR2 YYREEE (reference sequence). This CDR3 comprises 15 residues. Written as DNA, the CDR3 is TGTGCCAGCAGCTTGATAGGTGCGGGGGCAGATACGCAGTATTTT. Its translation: CASSLIGAGADTQYF. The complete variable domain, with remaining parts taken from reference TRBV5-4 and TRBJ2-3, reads ETGVTQSPTHLIKTRGQQVTLRCSSQSGHNTVSWYQQALGQGPQFIFQYYREEENGRGNFPPRFSGLQFPNYSSELNVNALELDDSALYLCASSLIGAGADTQYFGPGTRLTVL.

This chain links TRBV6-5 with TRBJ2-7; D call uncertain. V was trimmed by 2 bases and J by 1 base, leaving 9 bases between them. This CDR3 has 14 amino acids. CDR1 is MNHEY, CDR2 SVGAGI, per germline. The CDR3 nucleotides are TGTGCCAGCAGTTACCAGGCCCAGTCCTACGAGCAGTACTTC. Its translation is CASSYQAQSYEQYF.

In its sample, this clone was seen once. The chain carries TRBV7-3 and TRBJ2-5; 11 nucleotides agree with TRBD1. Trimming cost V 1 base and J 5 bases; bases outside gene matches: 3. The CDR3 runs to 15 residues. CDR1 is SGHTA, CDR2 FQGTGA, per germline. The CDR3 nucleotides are TGTGCCAGCAGCTTAAGCGGACAGGGGGCTGAGACCCAGTACTTC. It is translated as CASSLSGQGAETQYF.

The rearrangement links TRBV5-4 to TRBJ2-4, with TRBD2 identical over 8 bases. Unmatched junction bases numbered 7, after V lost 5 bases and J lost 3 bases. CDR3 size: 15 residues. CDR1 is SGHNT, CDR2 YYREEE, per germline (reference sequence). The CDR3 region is CASSTRGGLKNIQYF. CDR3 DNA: TGTGCCAGCAGTACCCGGGGGGGACTCAAAAACATTCAGTACTTC.

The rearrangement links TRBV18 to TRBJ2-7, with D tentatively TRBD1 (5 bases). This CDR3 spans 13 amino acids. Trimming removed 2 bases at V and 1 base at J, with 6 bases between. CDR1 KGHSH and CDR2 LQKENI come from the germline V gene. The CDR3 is CASSPKGSYEQYF. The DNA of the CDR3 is TGTGCCAGCTCACCAAAGGGGTCCTACGAGCAGTACTTC. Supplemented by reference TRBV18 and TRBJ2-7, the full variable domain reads NAGVMQNPRHLVRRRGQEARLRCSPMKGHSHVYWYRQLPEEGLKFMVYLQKENIIDESGMPKERFSAEFPKEGPSILRIQQVVRGDSAAYFCASSPKGSYEQYFGPGTRLTVT.

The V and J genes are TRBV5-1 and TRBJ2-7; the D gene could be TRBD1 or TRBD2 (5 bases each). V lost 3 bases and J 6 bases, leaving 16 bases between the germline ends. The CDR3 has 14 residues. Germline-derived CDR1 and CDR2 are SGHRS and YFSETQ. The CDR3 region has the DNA TGCGCCAGCAGCTCTCGGGACGTGGACGTCGAGCAGTACTTC. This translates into CASSSRDVDVEQYF.

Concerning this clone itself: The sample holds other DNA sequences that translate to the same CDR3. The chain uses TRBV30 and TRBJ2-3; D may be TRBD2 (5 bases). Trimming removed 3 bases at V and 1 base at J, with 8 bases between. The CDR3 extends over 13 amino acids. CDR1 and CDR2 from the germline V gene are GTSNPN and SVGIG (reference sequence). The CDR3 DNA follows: TGTGCCTGGAGGACGCGGGGCACAGATACGCAGTATTTT. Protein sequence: CAWRTRGTDTQYF.

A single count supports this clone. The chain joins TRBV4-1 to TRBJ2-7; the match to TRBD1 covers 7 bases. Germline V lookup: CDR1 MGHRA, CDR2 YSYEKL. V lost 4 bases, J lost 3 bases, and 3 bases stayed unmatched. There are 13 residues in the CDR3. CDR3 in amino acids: CASSLRDSYEQYF. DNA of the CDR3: TGCGCCAGCAGCCTCCGGGACAGCTACGAGCAGTACTTC.

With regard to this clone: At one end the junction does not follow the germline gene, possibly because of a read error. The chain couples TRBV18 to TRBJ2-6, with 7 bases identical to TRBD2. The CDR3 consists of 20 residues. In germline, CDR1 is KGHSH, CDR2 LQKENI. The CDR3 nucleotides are TGTGCCAGCTCACCCCTGTCCGGTGGGGGGGAAAGCTCTGGGGCCAACGTCCTGGCTTTC. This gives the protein CASSPLSGGGESSGANVLAF.

CDR3 amino acids: CASSQGNTDTQYF. The CDR3, as DNA: TGTGCCAGCAGCCAGGGGAACACAGATACGCAGTATTTT. This rearrangement joins TRBV14 to TRBJ2-3; D is uncertain. CDR1 SGHDN and CDR2 FVKESK come from the germline V gene. V lost 3 bases and J 2 bases, leaving 6 bases between the germline ends. The CDR3 spans 13 residues.

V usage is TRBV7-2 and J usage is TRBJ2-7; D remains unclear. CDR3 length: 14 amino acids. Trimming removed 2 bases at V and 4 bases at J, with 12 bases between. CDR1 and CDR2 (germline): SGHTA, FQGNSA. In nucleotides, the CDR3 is TGTGCCAGCAGCTTACCCCGGACGGAGTACGAGCAGTACTTC. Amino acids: CASSLPRTEYEQYF.

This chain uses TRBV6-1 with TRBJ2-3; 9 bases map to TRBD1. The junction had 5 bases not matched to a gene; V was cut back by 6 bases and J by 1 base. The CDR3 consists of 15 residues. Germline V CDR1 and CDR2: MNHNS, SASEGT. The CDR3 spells CASRGGQGRTDTQYF. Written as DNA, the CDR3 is TGTGCCAGCAGGGGGGGACAGGGACGCACAGATACGCAGTATTTT.

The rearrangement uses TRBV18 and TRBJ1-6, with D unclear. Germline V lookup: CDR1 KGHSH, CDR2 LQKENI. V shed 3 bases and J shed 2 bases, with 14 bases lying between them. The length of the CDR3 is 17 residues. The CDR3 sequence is CASSPTPRDTYNSPLHF. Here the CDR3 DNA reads TGTGCCAGCTCACCGACCCCCCGAGATACCTATAATTCACCCCTCCACTTT. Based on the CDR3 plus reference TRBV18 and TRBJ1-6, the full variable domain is NAGVMQNPRHLVRRRGQEARLRCSPMKGHSHVYWYRQLPEEGLKFMVYLQKENIIDESGMPKERFSAEFPKEGPSILRIQQVVRGDSAAYFCASSPTPRDTYNSPLHFGNGTRLTVT.

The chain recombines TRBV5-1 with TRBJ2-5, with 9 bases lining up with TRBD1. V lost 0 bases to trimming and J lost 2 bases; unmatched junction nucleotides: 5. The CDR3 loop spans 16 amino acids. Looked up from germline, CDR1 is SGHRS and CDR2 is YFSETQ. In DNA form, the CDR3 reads TGCGCCAGCAGCTTGGGCGCGACAGGGGGGCAAGAGACCCAGTACTTC. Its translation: CASSLGATGGQETQYF.

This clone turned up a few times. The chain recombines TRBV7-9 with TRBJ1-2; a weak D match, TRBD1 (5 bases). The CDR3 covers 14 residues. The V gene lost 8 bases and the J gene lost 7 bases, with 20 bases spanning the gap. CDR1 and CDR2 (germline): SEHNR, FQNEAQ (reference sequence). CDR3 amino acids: CASGSGTEGSGYTF. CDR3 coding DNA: TGTGCCAGCGGCTCAGGGACGGAGGGTAGTGGCTACACCTTC. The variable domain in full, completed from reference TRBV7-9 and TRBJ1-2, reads DTGVSQNPRHKITKRGQNVTFRCDPISEHNRLYWYRQTLGQGPEFLTYFQNEAQLEKSRLLSDRFSAERPKGSFSTLEIQRTEQGDSAMYLCASGSGTEGSGYTFGSGTRLTVV.

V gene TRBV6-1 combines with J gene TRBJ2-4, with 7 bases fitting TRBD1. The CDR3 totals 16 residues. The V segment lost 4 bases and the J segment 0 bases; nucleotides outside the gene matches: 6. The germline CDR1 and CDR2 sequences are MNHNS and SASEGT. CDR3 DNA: TGTGCCAGCAGTGTAACAGGGGTTTCAGCCAAAAACATTCAGTACTTC. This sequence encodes CASSVTGVSAKNIQYF.

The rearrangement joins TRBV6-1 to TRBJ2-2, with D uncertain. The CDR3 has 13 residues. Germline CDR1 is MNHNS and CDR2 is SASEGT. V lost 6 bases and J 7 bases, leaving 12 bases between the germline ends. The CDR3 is CASRNPLGGELFF. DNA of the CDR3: TGTGCCAGCAGAAATCCTCTAGGCGGGGAGCTGTTTTTT.

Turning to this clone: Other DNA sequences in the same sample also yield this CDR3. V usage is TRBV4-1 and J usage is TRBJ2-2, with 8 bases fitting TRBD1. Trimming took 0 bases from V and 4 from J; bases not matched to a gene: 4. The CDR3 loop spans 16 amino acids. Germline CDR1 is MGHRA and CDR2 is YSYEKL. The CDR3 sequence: CASSQDPQGATGELFF. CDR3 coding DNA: TGCGCCAGCAGCCAAGATCCCCAGGGGGCCACCGGGGAGCTGTTTTTT.

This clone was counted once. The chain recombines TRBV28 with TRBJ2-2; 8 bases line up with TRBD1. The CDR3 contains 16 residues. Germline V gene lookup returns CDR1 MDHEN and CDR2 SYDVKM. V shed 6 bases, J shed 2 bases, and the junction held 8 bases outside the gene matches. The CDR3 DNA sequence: TGTGCCAGCAGACTGACAGGGGCGCACAACACCGGGGAGCTGTTTTTT. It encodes CASRLTGAHNTGELFF. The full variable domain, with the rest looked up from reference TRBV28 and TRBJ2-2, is DVKVTQSSRYLVKRTGEKVFLECVQDMDHENMFWYRQDPGLGLRLIYFSYDVKMKEKGDIPEGYSVSREKKERFSLILESASTNQTSMYLCASRLTGAHNTGELFFGEGSRLTVL.

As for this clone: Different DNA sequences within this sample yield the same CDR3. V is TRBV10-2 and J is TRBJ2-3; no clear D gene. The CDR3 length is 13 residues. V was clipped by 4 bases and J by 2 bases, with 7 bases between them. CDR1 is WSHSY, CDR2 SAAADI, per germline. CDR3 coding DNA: TGCGCCAGCAGTGGTGGCTTCACAGATACGCAGTATTTT. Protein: CASSGGFTDTQYF.

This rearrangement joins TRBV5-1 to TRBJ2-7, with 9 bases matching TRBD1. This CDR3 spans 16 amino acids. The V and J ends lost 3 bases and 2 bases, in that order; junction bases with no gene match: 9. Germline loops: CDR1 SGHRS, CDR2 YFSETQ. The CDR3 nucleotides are TGCGCCAGCAGCTCCGACGGACAGGGGAAAACCTACGAGCAGTACTTC. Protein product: CASSSDGQGKTYEQYF.

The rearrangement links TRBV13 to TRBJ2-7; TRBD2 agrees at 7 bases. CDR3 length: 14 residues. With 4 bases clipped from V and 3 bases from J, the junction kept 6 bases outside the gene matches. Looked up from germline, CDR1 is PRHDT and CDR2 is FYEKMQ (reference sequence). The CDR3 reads CASSSGGWDYEQYF. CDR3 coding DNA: TGTGCCAGCAGCTCGGGGGGTTGGGACTACGAGCAGTACTTC.

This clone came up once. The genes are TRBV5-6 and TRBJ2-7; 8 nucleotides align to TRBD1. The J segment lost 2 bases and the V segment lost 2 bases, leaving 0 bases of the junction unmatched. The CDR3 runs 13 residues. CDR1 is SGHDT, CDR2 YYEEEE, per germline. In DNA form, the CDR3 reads TGTGCCAGCAGCTTACAGGGGGCCTACGAGCAGTACTTC. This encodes CASSLQGAYEQYF.

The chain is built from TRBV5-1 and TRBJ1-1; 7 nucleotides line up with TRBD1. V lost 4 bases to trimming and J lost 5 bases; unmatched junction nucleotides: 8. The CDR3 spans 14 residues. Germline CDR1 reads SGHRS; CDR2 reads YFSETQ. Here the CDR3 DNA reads TGCGCCAGCAGCCCGGGACAGACCGATACTGAAGCTTTCTTT. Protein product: CASSPGQTDTEAFF.

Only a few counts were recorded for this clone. CDR3 DNA: TGTGCCAGCTCACCTACCAGGGTCAATCAGCCCCAGCATTTT. It yields the protein CASSPTRVNQPQHF. The chain uses TRBV18 and TRBJ1-5, with a tentative D call TRBD1 (5 bases). Trimming took off 3 bases at V and 3 bases at J, with 9 bases between the two ends. This CDR3 has 14 residues. Germline V gene data show CDR1 as KGHSH and CDR2 as LQKENI.

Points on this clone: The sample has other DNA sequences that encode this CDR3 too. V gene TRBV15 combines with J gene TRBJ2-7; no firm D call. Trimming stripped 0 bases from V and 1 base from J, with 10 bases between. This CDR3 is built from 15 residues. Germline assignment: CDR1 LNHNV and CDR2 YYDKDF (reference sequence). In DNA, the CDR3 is TGTGCCACCAGCAGAGACGTCGGCACTTCCTACGAGCAGTACTTC. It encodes CATSRDVGTSYEQYF.

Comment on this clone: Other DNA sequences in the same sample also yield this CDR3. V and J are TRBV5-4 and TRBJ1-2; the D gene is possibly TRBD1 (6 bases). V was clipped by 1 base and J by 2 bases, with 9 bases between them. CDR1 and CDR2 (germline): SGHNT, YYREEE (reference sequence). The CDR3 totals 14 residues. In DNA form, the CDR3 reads TGTGCCAGCAGCTTGCAGGGGCCCAACTATGGCTACACCTTC. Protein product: CASSLQGPNYGYTF.

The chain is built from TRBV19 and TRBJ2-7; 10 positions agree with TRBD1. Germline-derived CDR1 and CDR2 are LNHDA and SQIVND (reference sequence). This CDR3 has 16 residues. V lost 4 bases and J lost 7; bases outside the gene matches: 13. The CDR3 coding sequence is TGTGCCAGTAGTACCGACCCGGGACAGGGGTTATGGGAGCAGTACTTC. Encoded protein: CASSTDPGQGLWEQYF.

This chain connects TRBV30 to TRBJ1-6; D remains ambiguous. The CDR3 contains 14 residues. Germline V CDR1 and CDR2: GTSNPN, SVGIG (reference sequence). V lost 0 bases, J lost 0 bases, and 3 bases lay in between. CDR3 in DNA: TGTGCCTGGAGTGTCCTCTCCTATAATTCACCCCTCCACTTT. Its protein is CAWSVLSYNSPLHF. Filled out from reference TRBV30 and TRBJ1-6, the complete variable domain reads SQTIHQWPATLVQPVGSPLSLECTVEGTSNPNLYWYRQAAGRGLQLLFYSVGIGQISSEVPQNLSASRPQDRQFILSSKKLLLSDSGFYLCAWSVLSYNSPLHFGNGTRLTVT.